Following are 32 T cell receptor beta chains from one sample sequenced in a study of T cells in women clearing cervical HPV infection. The data were produced by immunoSEQ multiplex PCR, yet TCRdb's version contains in-frame clones alone and is incomplete. The data include tens of thousands of clones; the top ten clones carry around 6.6%. Source material: blood buffy coat. The receptor source for this set is a woman aged 18 to 75 with a cervical HPV16 infection that either progressed to CIN3+ or cleared (not recorded which).

As to this clone: The CDR3 goes on 3 residues after the read ends, and that part is filled in from the germline J gene. V usage is TRBV20-1 and J usage is TRBJ2-3, with D perhaps TRBD1 (6 bases). Trimming shortened V by 6 bases and J by 4 bases, and 17 bases separated the two germline ends. The CDR3 extends over 14 amino acids. Germline CDR1 is DFQATT and CDR2 is SNEGSKA (reference sequence). The CDR3 bases that were read are TGCAGTGCAGTACAGGGAAGGGTTTCAGATACG. This gives the protein CSAVQGRVSDT. The entire CDR3 reads CSAVQGRVSDTQYF.

As for this clone: The CDR3 end is not reached by the read, which stops 3 residues before it; the germline J gene fills it in. The chain uses TRBV7-9 and TRBJ1-2; TRBD1 agrees at 7 bases. The CDR3 sequence is 14 residues long. Trimming removed 0 bases from V and 4 bases from J; junction bases left unmatched: 2. The germline V gene has CDR1 SEHNR and CDR2 FQNEAQ (reference sequence). Incomplete CDR3 DNA: TGTGCCAGCAGCTTAGCAACAGGGGTCTATGGC. The encoded protein is CASSLATGVYG. The complete CDR3 reads CASSLATGVYGYTF.

As regards this clone: The missing CDR3 end, 3 residues past where the read stops, is filled in from the germline J gene. J is TRBJ1-2 and V is TRBV5-5, with TRBD1 as a possible D gene (6 bases). V was trimmed by 2 bases and J by 4 bases, leaving 9 bases between them. Germline assignment: CDR1 SGHKS and CDR2 YYEKEE (reference sequence). The length of the CDR3 is 13 residues. CDR3 DNA, as far as it was read: TGTGCCAGCAGCTTACAGGACAGCTATGGC. Residues: CASSLQDSYG. The entire CDR3 sequence reads CASSLQDSYGYTF.

With regard to this clone: From the germline J gene comes the end of the CDR3, since the read stops 3 residues before it. This chain links TRBV9 with TRBJ2-2, with 8 bases fitting TRBD2. The CDR3 has 18 amino acids. The trim removed 2 bases at V and 2 bases at J, leaving 11 bases unmatched. Germline CDR1 reads SGDLS; CDR2 reads YYNGEE. The CDR3 reads CASSVPELAAINTGELFF. Incomplete CDR3 DNA: TGTGCCAGCAGCGTCCCCGAACTAGCGGCTATAAACACCGGGGAG.

Remarks on this clone: The CDR3 end lies 3 residues beyond the end of the read and is filled in from the germline J gene. V usage is TRBV15 and J usage is TRBJ2-2; D is undetermined. The CDR3 sequence is 14 residues long. Germline V gives CDR1 LNHNV, CDR2 YYDKDF (reference sequence). V shed 3 bases and J shed 1 base, with 6 bases lying between them. This CDR3 reads CATSSPMNTGELFF. Partial CDR3 DNA: TGTGCCACCAGCAGCCCAATGAACACCGGGGAG.

Concerning this clone: Read coverage stops 3 residues before the CDR3 terminus; the germline J gene supplies the remainder. The chain recombines TRBV6-7 with TRBJ2-7; 10 bases fit TRBD1. TRBV6-7 is filed as an ORF, its function uncertain. J gave up 5 bases and V 5 bases, and 9 bases lay outside the gene matches. This CDR3 has 15 amino acids. The CDR3 protein is CASSPRRQGANEQYF. The covered CDR3 bases are TGTGCCAGCAGTCCCCGCCGACAGGGGGCAAACGAG.

Worth noting for this clone: The CDR3 end is not reached by the read, which stops 3 residues before it; the germline J gene fills it in. The rearrangement links TRBV5-4 to TRBJ2-5, with TRBD1 as a possible D gene (5 bases). V was shortened by 4 bases and J by 1 base, with 11 bases between the two germline ends. Germline CDR1 and CDR2: SGHNT and YYREEE (reference sequence). The CDR3 has 14 residues. The CDR3 spells CASSPGHLQETQYF. The sequenced part of the CDR3 DNA is TGTGCCAGCAGCCCCGGACACCTCCAAGAGACC.

About this clone: Sequencing ends 3 residues short of the CDR3 end; the germline J gene provides the rest. V usage is TRBV11-1 and J usage is TRBJ1-1; possibly TRBD1 for D (5 bases). V was shortened by 4 bases and J by 1 base, with 10 bases between the two germline ends. The CDR3 covers 14 residues. Germline-derived CDR1 and CDR2 are SGHAT and FQDESV (reference sequence). CDR3 amino acids: CASSWGTSNTEAFF. Partial CDR3 DNA: TGTGCCAGCAGCTGGGGCACTTCGAACACTGAA. Using reference TRBV11-1 and TRBJ1-1 for the parts outside the CDR3, the full variable domain is EAEVAQSPRYKITEKSQAVAFWCDPISGHATLYWYRQILGQGPELLVQFQDESVVDDSQLPKDRFSAERLKGVDSTLKIQPAELGDSAMYLCASSWGTSNTEAFFGQGTRLTVV.

Turning to this clone: The read finishes 3 residues shy of the CDR3 end, and the germline J gene is used to complete it. This sequence joins TRBV6-2 or TRBV6-3 and TRBJ2-1; 10 bases agree with TRBD2. Germline CDR1 is MNHEY and CDR2 is SVGEGT. The CDR3 sequence is 15 residues long. V shed 4 bases, J shed 7 bases, and the junction held 7 bases outside the gene matches. Partial CDR3 DNA: TGTGCCAGCAGTTTCCTAGCGGGGGTCTCAAATGAG. It encodes CASSFLAGVSNE. Given in full, the CDR3 is CASSFLAGVSNEQFF.

Comments on this clone: The CDR3 goes on 3 residues after the read ends, and that part is filled in from the germline J gene. Other DNA sequences in the sample encode the same CDR3. This chain joins TRBV20-1 and TRBJ1-6; TRBD1 matches at 9 bases. Trimming cost V 0 bases and J 7 bases; bases outside gene matches: 1. Germline V CDR1 and CDR2: DFQATT, SNEGSKA (reference sequence). The CDR3 covers 14 residues. CDR3 bases read: TGCAGTGCTAGAGAGGACAGGGGCAATTCACCC. Residues: CSAREDRGNSP. The CDR3, in full, reads CSAREDRGNSPLHF.

As concerns this clone: The read gets to within 3 residues of the CDR3 end, and the germline J gene fills in the rest. V and J are TRBV20-1 and TRBJ1-2; 8 positions agree with TRBD1. The ends lost 5 bases at V and 6 bases at J; junction bases unmatched: 2. CDR3 length: 11 amino acids. Germline CDR1 reads DFQATT; CDR2 reads SNEGSKA (reference sequence). The CDR3 bases that were read are TGCAGTGCTCGGACAGGGCATGGC. Protein product: CSARTGHG. The whole CDR3 is CSARTGHGYTF.

On this clone itself: Read sequence stops 3 residues before the CDR3 end, and the germline J gene provides the missing end. The chain recombines TRBV18 with TRBJ1-3; no definite D call. The CDR3 sequence is 15 residues long. The V gene's germline CDR1 is KGHSH and CDR2 LQKENI. The V and J ends lost 5 bases and 0 bases respectively, with 11 bases between them. CDR3 DNA (partial): TGTGCCAGCTCAGCCTACAGAAACTCTGGAAACACC. Encoded protein: CASSAYRNSGNT. The complete CDR3 sequence is CASSAYRNSGNTIYF.

Details on this clone: The CDR3 goes on 3 residues after the read ends, and that part is filled in from the germline J gene. J is TRBJ2-5 and V is TRBV20-1; maybe TRBD2 (5 bases). The CDR3 is 16 amino acids. Trimming removed 2 bases at V and 3 bases at J, with 19 bases between. Per germline, CDR1 DFQATT and CDR2 SNEGSKA (reference sequence). CDR3 in amino acids: CSARYRRGTPKETQYF. The covered CDR3 bases are TGCAGTGCTAGATACCGACGGGGAACACCCAAAGAGACC.

A word on this clone: The read ends 3 residues early relative to the CDR3; the germline J gene fills the gap. This rearrangement joins TRBV27 to TRBJ1-4; possible D gene TRBD1, 6 bases. This CDR3 is built from 14 residues. The V and J ends lost 6 bases and 3 bases respectively, with 11 bases between them. In germline, CDR1 is MNHEY, CDR2 SMNVEV (reference sequence). CDR3 protein: CASRLGGSNEKLFF. CDR3 DNA, as far as it was read: TGTGCCAGCAGACTTGGGGGCTCTAATGAAAAA.

Notes on this clone: The DNA ends 3 residues before the CDR3 does, and the rest of the CDR3 is filled in from the germline J gene. This chain joins TRBV19 and TRBJ2-2; TRBD1 might be the D (6 bases). Trimming shortened V by 1 base and J by 1 base, and 10 bases separated the two germline ends. Germline V gene data show CDR1 as LNHDA and CDR2 as SQIVND (reference sequence). The CDR3 runs to 16 residues. Incomplete CDR3 DNA: TGTGCCAGTAGTATAGCAACAGGGAGGAACACCGGGGAG. Protein product: CASSIATGRNTGE. The entire CDR3 is CASSIATGRNTGELFF.

On this clone: The DNA ends 3 residues before the CDR3 does, and the rest of the CDR3 is filled in from the germline J gene. V is TRBV7-2 and J is TRBJ2-2; 8 bases line up with TRBD2. The CDR3 has 17 residues. In germline, CDR1 is SGHTA, CDR2 FQGNSA. The J segment lost 6 bases and the V segment lost 0 bases, leaving 9 bases of the junction unmatched. CDR3 DNA (partial): TGTGCCAGCAGCTTAGCGCTACACGGGGGGGCCCCCGGGGAG. Translated: CASSLALHGGAPGE. The entire CDR3 is CASSLALHGGAPGELFF.

A word on this clone: Sequencing ends 3 residues short of the CDR3 end; the germline J gene provides the rest. The chain joins TRBV5-1 to TRBJ2-1, with 7 nucleotides matching TRBD2. The CDR3 is 14 amino acids. Losses at the gene ends were 3 bases for V and 3 bases for J; bases not matched to a gene: 3. Germline values: CDR1 SGHRS, CDR2 YFSETQ. Partial CDR3 DNA: TGCGCCAGCAGCTGGGAGGGGTACTACAATGAG. This gives the protein CASSWEGYYNE. The full CDR3 sequence reads CASSWEGYYNEQFF. Drawing the rest from reference TRBV5-1 and TRBJ2-1, the complete variable domain is KAGVTQTPRYLIKTRGQQVTLSCSPISGHRSVSWYQQTPGQGLQFLFEYFSETQRNKGNFPGRFSGRQFSNSRSEMNVSTLELGDSALYLCASSWEGYYNEQFFGPGTRLTVL.

Notes on this clone: The read ends 3 residues early relative to the CDR3; the germline J gene fills the gap. The J gene is TRBJ2-3, the V gene TRBV12-3 or TRBV12-4; TRBD2 aligns across 12 bases. The junction had 4 bases not matched to a gene; V was cut back by 6 bases and J by 3 bases. The CDR3 covers 15 residues. The covered CDR3 bases are TGTGCCAGCAGGCCCGGGACTAGCGGGACAGATACG. Protein: CASRPGTSGTDT. The entire CDR3 protein is CASRPGTSGTDTQYF.

Notes on this clone: Read coverage stops 3 residues before the CDR3 terminus; the germline J gene supplies the remainder. The chain recombines TRBV19 with TRBJ1-2, with D possibly TRBD1 on 5 matching bases. The CDR3 has 14 residues. Germline loops: CDR1 LNHDA, CDR2 SQIVND (reference sequence). V was cut by 1 base and J by 6 bases, with 12 bases left in between. CDR3 DNA (partial): TGTGCCAGTAGTATAGGGTTTCAAGGGGATGGC. It codes for CASSIGFQGDG. The full-length CDR3 reads as CASSIGFQGDGYTF.

About this clone: The read comes to an end 3 residues before the CDR3 does, leaving the germline J gene to fill in the end. The chain is built from TRBV10-2 and TRBJ2-3; perhaps TRBD2 as D (6 bases). The V gene's germline CDR1 is WSHSY and CDR2 SAAADI. The V and J ends lost 5 bases and 4 bases respectively, with 13 bases between them. CDR3 length: 14 residues. The CDR3 spells CASSLGLSPDTQYF. Partial CDR3 DNA: TGCGCCAGCAGTCTGGGACTTTCCCCAGATACG.

Concerning this clone itself: The sequenced fragment ends 3 residues before the CDR3 boundary, so the rest is inferred from the germline J gene. V usage is TRBV20-1 and J usage is TRBJ2-5, with 8 bases that match TRBD2. CDR1 DFQATT and CDR2 SNEGSKA come from the germline V gene (reference sequence). The V segment lost 0 bases and the J segment 6 bases; nucleotides outside the gene matches: 6. This CDR3 comprises 14 residues. The CDR3 here is CSAREIGGGQTQYF. The sequenced part of the CDR3 DNA is TGCAGTGCTAGAGAGATCGGGGGGGGGCAGACC.

Points on this clone: Sequencing ends 3 residues short of the CDR3 end; the germline J gene provides the rest. The J gene is TRBJ1-6, the V gene TRBV7-9; 7 positions match TRBD1. The junction had 7 bases not matched to a gene; V was cut back by 5 bases and J by 9 bases. The CDR3 loop spans 14 amino acids. CDR1 is SEHNR and CDR2 is FQNEAQ in the germline V gene (reference sequence). This chain's CDR3 is CASSLPYRGSPLHF. The sequenced part of the CDR3 DNA is TGTGCCAGCAGCCTTCCATACAGGGGTTCACCC.

CDR3 loop: CSAESGDPRETQYF. CDR3 DNA, as far as it was read: TGCAGTGCCGAAAGCGGGGACCCTAGGGAGACC. The chain carries TRBV20-1 and TRBJ2-5; 7 bases match TRBD2. The CDR3 goes on 3 residues after the read ends, and that part is filled in from the germline J gene. With V trimmed by 6 bases and J by 5 bases, 12 bases remained unmatched. The length of the CDR3 is 14 residues. Germline V gives CDR1 DFQATT, CDR2 SNEGSKA (reference sequence).

A note on this clone: The CDR3 end lies 3 residues beyond the end of the read and is filled in from the germline J gene. This chain joins TRBV20-1 and TRBJ2-7; D is uncertain. The CDR3 runs 15 residues. Looked up from germline, CDR1 is DFQATT and CDR2 is SNEGSKA (reference sequence). V lost 3 bases to trimming and J lost 0 bases, with 15 bases between them. The CDR3: CSASESRTLSYEQYF. Incomplete CDR3 DNA: TGCAGTGCTAGTGAAAGCCGCACTCTCTCCTACGAG.

Regarding this clone: The CDR3 is cut off 3 residues early in the read; its end comes from the germline J gene. The genes are TRBV6-1 and TRBJ1-3; 8 nucleotides line up with TRBD1. Looked up from germline, CDR1 is MNHNS and CDR2 is SASEGT. This CDR3 comprises 16 residues. V lost 4 bases and J lost 3; bases outside the gene matches: 8. The covered CDR3 bases are TGTGCCAGCAGTGTCAGGGGGCGAATGGATGGAAACACC. It translates to CASSVRGRMDGNT. The CDR3, in full, reads CASSVRGRMDGNTIYF.

Notes on this clone: The read finishes 3 residues shy of the CDR3 end, and the germline J gene is used to complete it. The gene calls are TRBV5-1 and TRBJ2-1; 9 bases are shared with TRBD2. With V trimmed by 1 base and J by 0 bases, 8 bases remained unmatched. Per the germline V gene, CDR1 is SGHRS and CDR2 is YFSETQ. The CDR3 spans 18 residues. CDR3 DNA, as far as it was read: TGCGCCAGCAGCTTGATAGCGGGGGCCAAGAGCTCCTACAATGAG. Its translation is CASSLIAGAKSSYNE. The full CDR3 is CASSLIAGAKSSYNEQFF.

Of note for this clone: The sequenced fragment ends 3 residues before the CDR3 boundary, so the rest is inferred from the germline J gene. The rearrangement uses TRBV6-4 and TRBJ2-3, with 8 bases that match TRBD2. Germline assignment: CDR1 MRHNA and CDR2 SNTAGT. The junction had 11 bases not matched to a gene; V was cut back by 6 bases and J by 6 bases. The CDR3 is made up of 15 amino acids. CDR3 residues: CASSFTGGEVDTQYF. The CDR3 DNA, read in part, is TGTGCCAGCAGCTTCACGGGGGGGGAGGTGGATACG.

As concerns this clone: The read falls 3 residues short of the CDR3 end, and the missing part is taken from the germline J gene. This chain links TRBV20-1 with TRBJ1-1; D perhaps matches TRBD1 (6 bases). V lost 3 bases, J lost 1 base, and 18 bases lay in between. Germline V gives CDR1 DFQATT, CDR2 SNEGSKA (reference sequence). This CDR3 has 16 amino acids. The part of the CDR3 DNA that was read is TGCAGTGCTAGGGACAGCCGAGGGGCTCAGAACACTGAA. Protein: CSARDSRGAQNTE. In full, the CDR3 reads CSARDSRGAQNTEAFF.

With respect to this clone: The CDR3 goes on 3 residues after the read ends, and that part is filled in from the germline J gene. The rearrangement joins TRBV20-1 to TRBJ2-1; TRBD2 matches 12 bases. The CDR3 is 15 residues long. Per the germline V gene, CDR1 is DFQATT and CDR2 is SNEGSKA (reference sequence). V lost 6 bases to trimming and J lost 7 bases; unmatched junction nucleotides: 10. The part of the CDR3 DNA that was read is TGCAGTGCCACCCAACCTAGCGGGGGGGCGAATGAG. Protein product: CSATQPSGGANE. The whole CDR3 is CSATQPSGGANEQFF.

For this clone: The read gets to within 3 residues of the CDR3 end, and the germline J gene fills in the rest. The genes are TRBV10-1 and TRBJ2-1; 7 nucleotides align to TRBD2. Germline CDR1 WNHNN, CDR2 SYGVQD (reference sequence). The trim removed 2 bases at V and 6 bases at J, leaving 7 bases unmatched. The CDR3 is 15 residues long. CDR3 region: CASSEGLAVGNEQFF. The CDR3 DNA, read in part, is TGCGCCAGCAGTGAGGGGCTAGCGGTTGGCAATGAG.

Concerning this clone: The read comes to an end 3 residues before the CDR3 does, leaving the germline J gene to fill in the end. The chain employs TRBV15 and TRBJ1-3, with unresolved D. CDR1 is LNHNV, CDR2 YYDKDF, per germline (reference sequence). V lost 1 base, J lost 2 bases, and 9 bases lay in between. The CDR3 contains 15 residues. Incomplete CDR3 DNA: TGTGCCACCAGCAGAGCTAAGGCGGCTGGAAACACC. This sequence encodes CATSRAKAAGNT. The whole CDR3 region reads CATSRAKAAGNTIYF.

Comment on this clone: From the germline J gene comes the end of the CDR3, since the read stops 3 residues before it. The chain carries TRBV20-1 and TRBJ2-2; the match to TRBD2 covers 7 bases. V dropped 0 bases and J dropped 4; count of bases not matched to a gene: 2. Germline values: CDR1 DFQATT, CDR2 SNEGSKA (reference sequence). The CDR3 is 14 amino acids. CDR3: CSAREGGSTGELFF. CDR3 bases read: TGCAGTGCTAGAGAGGGGGGGTCCACCGGGGAG.